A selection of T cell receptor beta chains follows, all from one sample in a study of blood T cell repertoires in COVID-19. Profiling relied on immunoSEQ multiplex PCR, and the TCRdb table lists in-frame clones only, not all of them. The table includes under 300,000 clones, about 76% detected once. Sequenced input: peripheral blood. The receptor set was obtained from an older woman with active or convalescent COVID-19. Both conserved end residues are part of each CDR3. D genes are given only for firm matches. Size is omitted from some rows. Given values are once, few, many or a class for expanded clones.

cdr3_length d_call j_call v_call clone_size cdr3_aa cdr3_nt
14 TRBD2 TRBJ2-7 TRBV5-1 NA CASSLSGGAGEQYF TGCGCCAGCAGCTTGAGCGGGGGGGCAGGCGAGCAGTACTTC
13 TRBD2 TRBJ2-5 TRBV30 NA CAWSSSGGETQYF TGTGCCTGGAGTTCTAGCGGGGGAGAGACCCAGTACTTC
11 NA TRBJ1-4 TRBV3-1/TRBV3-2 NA CASSGTAELFF TGTGCCAGCAGTGGAACAGCGGAACTGTTTTTT
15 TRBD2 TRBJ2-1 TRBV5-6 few CASSLVAGAGNEQFF TGTGCCAGCAGCTTGGTAGCGGGGGCGGGAAATGAGCAGTTCTTC
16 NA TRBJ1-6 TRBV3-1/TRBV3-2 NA CASSLSYRDKNSPLHF TGTGCCAGCAGCCTTTCCTACCGGGACAAGAATTCACCCCTCCACTTT
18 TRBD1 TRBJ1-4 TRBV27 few CASSLWGGQGWSNEKLFF TGTGCCAGCAGTTTATGGGGGGGACAGGGGTGGTCTAATGAAAAACTGTTTTTT
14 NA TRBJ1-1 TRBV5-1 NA CASSLEVGQLGAFF TGCGCCAGCAGCTTGGAGGTGGGACAACTGGGGGCTTTCTTT
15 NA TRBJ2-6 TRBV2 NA CASIDSGSGANVLTF TGTGCCAGCATTGACAGCGGCTCTGGGGCCAACGTCCTGACTTTC
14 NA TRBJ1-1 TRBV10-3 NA CAISEAGTNTEAFF TGTGCCATCAGTGAAGCAGGGACTAACACTGAAGCTTTCTTT
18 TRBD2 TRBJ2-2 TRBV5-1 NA CASTPLTSGVGTPGELFF TGCGCCAGCACCCCCCTGACTAGCGGGGTTGGAACACCCGGGGAGCTGTTTTTT
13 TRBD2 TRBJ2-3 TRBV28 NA CASSQGLAGGPYF TGTGCCAGCAGCCAGGGACTAGCGGGCGGGCCGTATTTT